This TCR beta chain was obtained from a study of radiotherapy plus CTLA-4 blockade in lung cancer. On this clone: Mismatch with germline at one junction end may stem from a read error.

Profiling relied on immunoSEQ multiplex PCR, and the TCRdb table lists in-frame clones only, not all of them. The data contain about 76,000 clones, around 79% of them singletons. CDR1 and CDR2 from the germline V gene are SNHLY and FYNNEI. This CDR3 has 15 amino acids. The sequence was collected from a human donor with non-small cell lung cancer whose response to radiotherapy plus ipilimumab could not be evaluated. Some clones in this sample may be carry-over from other donors' samples. The V and J genes are TRBV2 and TRBJ2-5; 8 positions match TRBD1. The J call could be wrong; TRBJ2-7 is a better fit for the DNA end. Here the sequenced sample was peripheral blood, taken from a patient treated with radiotherapy plus ipilimumab. The DNA of the CDR3 is TGTGCCAGCAGGGAAGTACAGGGGGGAGTTGGCGAGCAGTACTTC. Translating gives CASREVQGGVGEQYF.